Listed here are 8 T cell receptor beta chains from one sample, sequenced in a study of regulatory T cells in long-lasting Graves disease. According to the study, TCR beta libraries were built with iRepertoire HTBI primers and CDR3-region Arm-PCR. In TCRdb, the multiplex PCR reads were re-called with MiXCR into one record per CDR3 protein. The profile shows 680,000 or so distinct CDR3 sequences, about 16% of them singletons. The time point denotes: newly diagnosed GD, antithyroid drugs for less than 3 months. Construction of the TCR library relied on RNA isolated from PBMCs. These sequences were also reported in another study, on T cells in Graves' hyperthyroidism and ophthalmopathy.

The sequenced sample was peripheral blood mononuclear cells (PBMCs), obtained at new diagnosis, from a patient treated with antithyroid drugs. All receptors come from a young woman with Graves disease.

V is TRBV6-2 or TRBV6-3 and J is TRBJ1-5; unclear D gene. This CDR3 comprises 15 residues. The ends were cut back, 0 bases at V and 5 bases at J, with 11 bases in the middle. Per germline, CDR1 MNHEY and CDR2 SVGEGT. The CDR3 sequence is CASSYSHVGDQPQHF. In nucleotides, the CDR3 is TGTGCCAGCAGTTACTCGCATGTGGGCGATCAGCCCCAGCATTTT.

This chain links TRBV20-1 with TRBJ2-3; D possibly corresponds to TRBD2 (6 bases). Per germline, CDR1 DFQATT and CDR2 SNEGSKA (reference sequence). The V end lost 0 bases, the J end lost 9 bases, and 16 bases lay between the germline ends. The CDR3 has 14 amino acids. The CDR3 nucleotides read TGCAGTGCTAGAGATCTTATTAGCGGTGCGACGCAGTATTTT. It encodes CSARDLISGATQYF.

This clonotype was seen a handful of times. The CDR3 DNA is TGTGCCAGCAGATTAGAAGGTTGGTTGAACACTGAAGCTTTCTTT. Translating gives CASRLEGWLNTEAFF. The V call is TRBV27, the J call TRBJ1-1; the D is unclear. CDR1 is MNHEY and CDR2 is SMNVEV in the germline V gene (reference sequence). This CDR3 contains 15 residues. Trimming removed 6 bases at V and 0 bases at J, with 14 bases between.

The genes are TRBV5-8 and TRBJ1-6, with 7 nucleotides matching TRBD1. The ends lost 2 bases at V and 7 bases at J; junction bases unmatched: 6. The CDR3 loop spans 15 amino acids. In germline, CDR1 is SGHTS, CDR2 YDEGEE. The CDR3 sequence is CASSFGDRDNSPLHF. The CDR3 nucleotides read TGTGCCAGCAGCTTCGGTGACAGGGACAATTCACCCCTCCACTTT.

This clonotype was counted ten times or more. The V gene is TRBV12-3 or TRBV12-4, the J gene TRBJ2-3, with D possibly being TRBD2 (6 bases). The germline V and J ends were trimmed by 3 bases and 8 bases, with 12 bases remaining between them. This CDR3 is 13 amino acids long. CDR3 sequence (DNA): TGTGCCAGCAGTTTGGTGGAGGGCGGTACGCAGTATTTT. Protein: CASSLVEGGTQYF.

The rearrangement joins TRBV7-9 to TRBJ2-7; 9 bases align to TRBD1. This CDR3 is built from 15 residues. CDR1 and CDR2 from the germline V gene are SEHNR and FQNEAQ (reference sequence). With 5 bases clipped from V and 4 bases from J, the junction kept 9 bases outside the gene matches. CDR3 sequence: CASSPGQGGAYEQYF. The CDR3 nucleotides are TGTGCCAGCAGCCCGGGACAGGGAGGGGCTTACGAGCAGTACTTC.

The CDR3 region is CAWRVSGMYYSSSYNEQFF. CDR3 bases: TGTGCCTGGAGGGTTAGCGGGATGTATTATTCGAGCTCCTACAATGAGCAGTTCTTC. The J gene is TRBJ2-1, the V gene TRBV30, with TRBD2 matching over 8 bases. The CDR3 totals 19 residues. CDR1 and CDR2 from the germline V gene are GTSNPN and SVGIG (reference sequence). V trimming: 3 bases; J trimming: 0 bases; junction bases outside the gene matches: 16.

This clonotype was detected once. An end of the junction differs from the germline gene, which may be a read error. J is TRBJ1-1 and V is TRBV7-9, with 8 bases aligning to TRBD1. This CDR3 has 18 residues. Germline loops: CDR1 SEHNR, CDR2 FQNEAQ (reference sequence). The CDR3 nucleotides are TGCGCCAGCAGCCAAATCCCGAGCGGGACAGGCCCGAACACTGAAGCTTTCTTT. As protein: CASSQIPSGTGPNTEAFF.